This T cell receptor beta chain was profiled in a study of T cells expressing NK-cell markers. For the study at large: Serological testing identified seven of the eight sequenced donors as HCMV-seropositive and one as seronegative.

TCRdb re-called the 5' RACE reads; every CDR3 protein appears as one record, without DNA. This sample contains some 300,000 distinct CDR3 sequences. Sequencing was carried out using blood T cells: a sorted CD56 or NKG2C T cell subset, CD4+ or CD8+ T cells, or bulk PBMC T cells (not recorded which). The receptor comes from a man between 18 and 29 years old in good health.

CDR3 sequence: CSARVIVVGPYNEQFF. The chain carries TRBV20-1 and TRBJ2-1; TCRdb's assignment of TRBD1 cannot be checked, as there is no DNA. Germline values: CDR1 DFQATT, CDR2 SNEGSKA (reference sequence). There are 16 residues in the CDR3.